This record concerns one TCR beta chain sequence. Its cognate antigen is unknown. The sample belongs to a study of siplizumab effects on memory and regulatory T cells. Around 100,000 TCR templates per sample were assayed. Profiling relied on immunoSEQ multiplex PCR, and the TCRdb table lists in-frame clones only, not all of them. The repertoire holds tens of thousands of clones, with under 98% as singletons. Findings of the study overall: Alloreactive sequences that could be traced to unstimulated CD4+ memory cells showed a significant reduction under siplizumab.

The CDR3 contains 13 residues. CDR1 is MNHEY and CDR2 is SMNVEV in the germline V gene (reference sequence). V gave up 3 bases and J gave up 8 bases, with 14 bases separating them. This receptor was identified in a human donor in good health. V and J are TRBV27 and TRBJ2-7; a possible D gene is TRBD1 (6 bases). The sequenced material came from naive CD4+ T cells sorted from blood. Here the CDR3 reads CASSLTGQSQQYF. DNA for the CDR3: TGTGCCAGCAGTTTGACAGGCCAGTCCCAGCAGTACTTC.